The 31 T cell receptor beta chains listed next were all sequenced from one sample in a study of blood T cell repertoires in COVID-19. Here immunoSEQ multiplex PCR was the method, and the copy in TCRdb shows in-frame clones only, minus some. The data show 110,000 to 150,000 clones, roughly 80% seen once. The sample consisted of peripheral blood. The receptors originated from a man in his 70s who had recovered from COVID-19.

This clone was detected only a few times. The chain employs TRBV7-9 and TRBJ2-7; 9 bases match TRBD1. This CDR3 spans 15 amino acids. V lost 0 bases to trimming and J lost 3 bases; unmatched junction nucleotides: 3. Germline V gene lookup returns CDR1 SEHNR and CDR2 FQNEAQ (reference sequence). The CDR3, as DNA: TGTGCCAGCAGCTTAGCGGGACAGGGCGTCTACGAGCAGTACTTC. Its protein product is CASSLAGQGVYEQYF. Full variable domain (missing parts from reference TRBV7-9 and TRBJ2-7): DTGVSQNPRHKITKRGQNVTFRCDPISEHNRLYWYRQTLGQGPEFLTYFQNEAQLEKSRLLSDRFSAERPKGSFSTLEIQRTEQGDSAMYLCASSLAGQGVYEQYFGPGTRLTVT.

This chain links TRBV27 with TRBJ1-6, with 9 bases that match TRBD1. Germline values: CDR1 MNHEY, CDR2 SMNVEV (reference sequence). Trimming at V came to 6 bases and at J to 8 bases, leaving 5 bases not matched to a gene. This CDR3 is built from 14 residues. The CDR3 DNA is TGTGCCAGCAGATCGACAGGGGGTCATTCACCCCTCCACTTT. It translates to CASRSTGGHSPLHF.

This clone has just one count. The chain carries TRBV11-2 and TRBJ2-7, with D unclear. Germline V gene sequence: CDR1 SGHAT, CDR2 FQNNGV. Trimming stripped 4 bases from V and 3 bases from J, with 4 bases between. This CDR3 has 11 residues. This chain's CDR3 is CASSSGYEQYF. The CDR3 DNA reads as TGTGCCAGCAGCTCGGGCTACGAGCAGTACTTC.

The V gene is TRBV7-6, the J gene TRBJ2-1; the match to TRBD2 covers 8 bases. With V trimmed by 5 bases and J by 8 bases, 8 bases remained unmatched. The CDR3 is 14 amino acids. Germline-derived CDR1 and CDR2 are SGHVS and FNYEAQ. CDR3 nucleotides: TGTGCCAGCAGCCTTGGGACTAGTAGCGATGAGCAGTTCTTC. This sequence encodes CASSLGTSSDEQFF.

This sequence joins TRBV10-2 and TRBJ2-7; 8 nucleotides match TRBD2. CDR1 and CDR2 (germline): WSHSY, SAAADI. J lost 5 bases, V lost 3 bases, and 9 bases had no gene match. The CDR3 sequence is 15 residues long. The CDR3 region is CASSETGGPQDEQYF. The CDR3 nucleotides are TGCGCCAGCAGTGAAACGGGAGGGCCTCAGGACGAGCAGTACTTC.

This clone occurred a few times. The J gene is TRBJ2-5, the V gene TRBV2; TRBD2 matches at 8 bases. Germline V gene data show CDR1 as SNHLY and CDR2 as FYNNEI. CDR3 length equals 15 residues. After removal of 3 bases from V and 1 base from J, the junction contained 4 bases not matched to a gene. CDR3 sequence reads: CASSEIAGLQETQYF. In DNA, the CDR3 is TGTGCCAGCAGTGAGATAGCGGGGCTCCAAGAGACCCAGTACTTC.

This clone was seen more than once but under ten times. V gene TRBV19 combines with J gene TRBJ2-1, with 10 bases matching TRBD2. The CDR3 consists of 16 residues. Germline CDR1 LNHDA, CDR2 SQIVND (reference sequence). V shed 10 bases and J 7 bases; nucleotides not matched to a gene: 16. The CDR3 protein is CATPPGVLAGENEQFF. CDR3 DNA: TGTGCCACCCCCCCCGGCGTCCTAGCGGGAGAAAATGAGCAGTTCTTC.

V is TRBV7-8 and J is TRBJ2-2, with D possibly being TRBD2 (6 bases). V dropped 5 bases and J dropped 2 bases, with 12 bases sitting between them. Germline CDR1 SGHVS, CDR2 FQNEAQ. The CDR3 consists of 15 residues. CDR3 sequence: CASSNRLGNTGELFF. Here the CDR3 DNA reads TGTGCCAGCAGCAACAGACTAGGAAACACCGGGGAGCTGTTTTTT. Supplemented by reference TRBV7-8 and TRBJ2-2, the full variable domain reads GAGVSQSPRYKVAKRGQDVALRCDPISGHVSLFWYQQALGQGPEFLTYFQNEAQLDKSGLPSDRFFAERPEGSVSTLKIQRTQQEDSAVYLCASSNRLGNTGELFFGEGSRLTVL.

The chain couples TRBV29-1 to TRBJ2-3; TRBD2 might be the D (5 bases). Per the germline V gene, CDR1 is SQVTM and CDR2 is ANQGSEA. The CDR3 has 13 residues. V dropped 1 base and J dropped 0 bases, with 5 bases sitting between them. DNA for the CDR3: TGCAGCGTTGAAGGCGGGAGCACAGATACGCAGTATTTT. Translating gives CSVEGGSTDTQYF.

This rearrangement joins TRBV7-2 to TRBJ1-1; D perhaps matches TRBD1 (5 bases). CDR3 length: 15 amino acids. Germline V lookup: CDR1 SGHTA, CDR2 FQGNSA. With 6 bases removed from V and 0 bases from J, the gap between germline ends came to 14 bases. In DNA, the CDR3 is TGTGCCAGCAGGGTCGTTCAGGGCGTGAACACTGAAGCTTTCTTT. This encodes CASRVVQGVNTEAFF.

This clone was observed once. This chain joins TRBV5-1 and TRBJ2-3; 7 bases fit TRBD2. CDR1 and CDR2 from the germline V gene are SGHRS and YFSETQ. This CDR3 is 14 amino acids long. Trimming at V came to 6 bases and at J to 1 base, leaving 5 bases not matched to a gene. The CDR3 here is CASTASGGTDTQYF. Written as DNA, the CDR3 is TGCGCCAGCACCGCTAGCGGCGGCACAGATACGCAGTATTTT.

The chain is built from TRBV19 and TRBJ2-7, with no clear D. The CDR3 has 12 residues. The V gene lost 2 bases and the J gene lost 7 bases, with 9 bases spanning the gap. Germline V gene lookup returns CDR1 LNHDA and CDR2 SQIVND (reference sequence). As DNA, the CDR3 is TGTGCCAGTAGTATATTGCCAGAAGAGCAGTACTTC. As protein: CASSILPEEQYF.

This chain joins TRBV19 and TRBJ1-5, with TRBD1 matching over 7 bases. CDR3 length: 15 amino acids. From germline, CDR1 is LNHDA and CDR2 SQIVND (reference sequence). After removal of 6 bases from V and 4 bases from J, the junction contained 9 bases not matched to a gene. CDR3 nucleotides: TGTGCCAGTAGCTTACAGGGGCGCGATAATCAGCCCCAGCATTTT. Amino acid sequence: CASSLQGRDNQPQHF.

The CDR3 DNA reads TGTGCCAGCAGCAAAGTGTTACTAGCGGGGACTAGAACCTACGAGCAGTACTTC. Translating gives CASSKVLLAGTRTYEQYF. The chain has TRBV21-1 and TRBJ2-7; TRBD2 is the table's D call and was not checked against the DNA. TRBV21-1 is shown as a pseudogene. The CDR3 length is 18 residues.

This sequence joins TRBV19 and TRBJ1-1; no clear D gene. Germline lookup yields CDR1 LNHDA and CDR2 SQIVND (reference sequence). The CDR3 length is 13 residues. The ends were cut back, 6 bases at V and 1 base at J, with 9 bases in the middle. This CDR3 is CASRWAGNTEAFF. The CDR3 bases are TGTGCCAGTAGATGGGCGGGGAACACTGAAGCTTTCTTT.

This chain joins TRBV27 and TRBJ1-3; tentative D call: TRBD1 (6 bases). CDR3 length equals 15 residues. Germline CDR1 reads MNHEY; CDR2 reads SMNVEV (reference sequence). V was trimmed by 5 bases and J by 2 bases, leaving 13 bases between them. CDR3 in DNA: TGTGCCAGCAGTCCCACATGGGGGCCTGGAAACACCATATATTTT. It yields the protein CASSPTWGPGNTIYF.

The chain carries TRBV10-3 and TRBJ2-4, with 9 bases matching TRBD1. This CDR3 comprises 16 residues. V lost 4 bases and J lost 0; bases outside the gene matches: 4. Germline CDR1 reads ENHRY; CDR2 reads SYGVKD. CDR3 region: CAISGTGGLAKNIQYF. DNA of the CDR3: TGTGCCATCAGTGGAACAGGGGGCCTAGCCAAAAACATTCAGTACTTC.

Here the CDR3 reads CATWGGISPLHF. The CDR3 DNA is TGTGCCACCTGGGGGGGAATTTCACCCCTCCACTTT. This chain connects TRBV24-1 to TRBJ1-6, with D possibly matching TRBD1 (5 bases). The CDR3 is 12 amino acids. V shed 9 bases and J shed 9 bases, with 11 bases lying between them. Germline loops: CDR1 KGHDR, CDR2 SFDVKD.

This clone was recorded a few times. V and J are TRBV4-1 and TRBJ2-7, with TRBD2 matching 8 bases. This CDR3 contains 14 residues. J gave up 2 bases and V 7 bases, and 7 bases lay outside the gene matches. Germline V gene data show CDR1 as MGHRA and CDR2 as YSYEKL. CDR3 bases: TGCGCCAGCACCAGTAGCGGGAACACCTACGAGCAGTACTTC. Translating it yields CASTSSGNTYEQYF.

The V and J genes are TRBV3-1 (or the pseudogene TRBV3-2) and TRBJ2-5; maybe TRBD2 (5 bases). CDR1 and CDR2 (germline): LGHDT, YNNKEL (reference sequence). Trimming took 7 bases from V and 3 from J, leaving 15 bases between them. The CDR3 runs to 14 residues. This CDR3 reads CASTTISGEETQYF. DNA of the CDR3: TGTGCCAGCACCACTATATCCGGGGAAGAGACCCAGTACTTC.

The gene calls are TRBV6-5 and TRBJ2-2, with 8 bases matching TRBD1. V lost 8 bases and J lost 1; bases outside the gene matches: 6. Germline V CDR1 and CDR2: MNHEY, SVGAGI. The CDR3 sequence is 15 residues long. The CDR3 loop reads CASHDRGLNTGELFF. In DNA form, the CDR3 reads TGTGCCAGCCATGACAGGGGCCTGAACACCGGGGAGCTGTTTTTT.

The V call is TRBV9, the J call TRBJ2-6; 7 positions agree with TRBD1. The ends lost 3 bases at V and 4 bases at J; junction bases unmatched: 10. The CDR3 length is 17 residues. Per the germline V gene, CDR1 is SGDLS and CDR2 is YYNGEE. The CDR3 DNA reads TGTGCCAGCAGCGCCACAGTAGACAGGGCCGGGGCCAACGTCCTGACTTTC. Translation: CASSATVDRAGANVLTF.

The chain couples TRBV4-3 to TRBJ1-3; D gene uncertain. Germline CDR1 is LGHNA and CDR2 is YSLEER. The CDR3 spans 16 residues. Trimming removed 0 bases from V and 0 bases from J, with 9 bases in between. CDR3 bases: TGCGCCAGCAGCCAAGACCCCCCCAGCTCTGGAAACACCATATATTTT. It is translated as CASSQDPPSSGNTIYF.

V is TRBV7-3 and J is TRBJ2-3; the D gene is possibly TRBD2 (6 bases). The length of the CDR3 is 18 residues. Trimming took 6 bases from V and 2 from J, leaving 24 bases between them. The germline V gene encodes CDR1 SGHTA and CDR2 FQGTGA. The CDR3 is CASSPRGSGPTSTDTQYF. The DNA for the CDR3 is TGTGCCAGCAGTCCCCGAGGGAGCGGGCCAACCTCCACAGATACGCAGTATTTT.

The chain recombines TRBV4-3 with TRBJ2-1; D might be TRBD1 (5 bases). Per the germline V gene, CDR1 is LGHNA and CDR2 is YSLEER. CDR3 length equals 17 residues. V was trimmed by 4 bases and J by 6 bases, leaving 22 bases between them. The CDR3 DNA follows: TGCGCCAGCAGCCCTGAAGGGGCCGCCTCCCCTGGCAATGAGCAGTTCTTC. Residues: CASSPEGAASPGNEQFF.

The chain links TRBV6-5 to TRBJ1-1; D gene uncertain. Germline V CDR1 and CDR2: MNHEY, SVGAGI. The CDR3 runs 12 residues. V lost 10 bases and J lost 4, with 13 bases in between. The CDR3 region is CATREGFTEAFF. In nucleotides, the CDR3 is TGTGCCACCCGAGAGGGCTTCACTGAAGCTTTCTTT.

The chain employs TRBV5-1 and TRBJ2-2; 7 bases are shared with TRBD1. The trim removed 4 bases at V and 2 bases at J, leaving 8 bases unmatched. This CDR3 comprises 16 residues. Germline-derived CDR1 and CDR2 are SGHRS and YFSETQ. CDR3 DNA sequence: TGCGCCAGCAGCCTCTTAGGGGACAGTAACACCGGGGAGCTGTTTTTT. Its translation is CASSLLGDSNTGELFF. The full variable domain, its missing parts supplied by reference TRBV5-1 and TRBJ2-2, is KAGVTQTPRYLIKTRGQQVTLSCSPISGHRSVSWYQQTPGQGLQFLFEYFSETQRNKGNFPGRFSGRQFSNSRSEMNVSTLELGDSALYLCASSLLGDSNTGELFFGEGSRLTVL.

V usage is TRBV5-1 and J usage is TRBJ2-7, with 12 bases identical to TRBD2. Germline lookup yields CDR1 SGHRS and CDR2 YFSETQ. The CDR3 is 17 amino acids. J lost 6 bases, V lost 7 bases, and 17 bases had no gene match. The CDR3 loop is CASLTSGRPTTESEQYF. The CDR3 region has the DNA TGCGCCAGCCTTACTAGCGGGAGGCCTACTACCGAGTCCGAGCAGTACTTC.

The chain links TRBV9 to TRBJ2-1, with 11 bases lining up with TRBD2. The CDR3 runs 15 residues. V gave up 0 bases and J gave up 9 bases; unmatched junction bases: 5. CDR1 is SGDLS, CDR2 YYNGEE, per germline. CDR3 nucleotides: TGTGCCAGCAGCGTAGCTCTAGCGGGAGGCCGTGAGCAGTTCTTC. Translated: CASSVALAGGREQFF.

This clone was seen once. This rearrangement joins TRBV5-1 to TRBJ2-5, with TRBD2 matching over 8 bases. This CDR3 region has 16 residues. After removal of 0 bases from V and 5 bases from J, the junction contained 9 bases not matched to a gene. Germline loops: CDR1 SGHRS, CDR2 YFSETQ. The CDR3 region is CASSLASSGTKETQYF. For the CDR3, the DNA is TGCGCCAGCAGCTTGGCCAGTAGCGGGACCAAGGAGACCCAGTACTTC.

This clone was counted a few times. In nucleotides, the CDR3 is TGTGCCAGCAGATCCGGGGACAGAGACACCGGGGAGCTGTTTTTT. Residues: CASRSGDRDTGELFF. J is TRBJ2-2 and V is TRBV11-2; TRBD1 aligns across 7 bases. The V gene's germline CDR1 is SGHAT and CDR2 FQNNGV. There are 15 residues in the CDR3. Trimming removed 6 bases from V and 3 bases from J; junction bases left unmatched: 7.